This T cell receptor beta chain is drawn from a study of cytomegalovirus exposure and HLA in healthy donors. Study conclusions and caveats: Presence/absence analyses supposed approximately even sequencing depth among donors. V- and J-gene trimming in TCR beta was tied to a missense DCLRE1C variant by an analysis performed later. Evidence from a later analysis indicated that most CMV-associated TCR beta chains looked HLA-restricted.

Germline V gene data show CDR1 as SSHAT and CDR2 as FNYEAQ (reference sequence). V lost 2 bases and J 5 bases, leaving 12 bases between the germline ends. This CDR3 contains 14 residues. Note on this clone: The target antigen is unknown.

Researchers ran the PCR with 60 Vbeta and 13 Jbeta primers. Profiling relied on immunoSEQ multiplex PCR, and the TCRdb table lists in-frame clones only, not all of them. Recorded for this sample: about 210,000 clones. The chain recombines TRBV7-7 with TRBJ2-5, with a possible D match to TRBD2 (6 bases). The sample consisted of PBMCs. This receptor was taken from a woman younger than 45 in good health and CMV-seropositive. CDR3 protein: CASSLTGGTETQYF. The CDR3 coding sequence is TGTGCCAGCAGCTTAACAGGAGGGACTGAGACCCAGTACTTC.